The text below deals with one T cell receptor beta chain. Its antigen is still unknown. The data were taken from a study of vaccination effects on CD4 cells after COVID-19. Per germline, CDR1 SNHLY and CDR2 FYNNEI. V lost 6 bases, J lost 5 bases, and 12 bases stayed unmatched. This CDR3 contains 15 residues. Here immunoSEQ multiplex PCR was the method, and the copy in TCRdb shows in-frame clones only, minus some. Among about 69,000 clones, under 80% were seen once, and the ten largest hold around 0.94%. Antigen-specific CD4+ T cells were expanded (with viral peptide pools) by the ViraFEST assay ahead of sequencing. Subsequent to roughly 9 days of culture, CD4+ T cells were isolated. Two-dose vaccination with either BNT162b2 or mRNA-1273 was given to the participants.

The sample here was CD4+ T cells from PBMCs cultured with HCoV-OC43 spike peptides, taken after COVID-19 vaccination. The sample's subset: HCoV-OC43 spike overlapping peptide pool stimulation. The chain employs TRBV2 and TRBJ2-5; 7 bases fit TRBD1. The sequence derives from a human donor who received a COVID-19 vaccine. The CDR3 reads CASRGSGTATETQYF. CDR3 DNA: TGTGCCAGCAGGGGATCCGGGACAGCAACCGAGACCCAGTACTTC.